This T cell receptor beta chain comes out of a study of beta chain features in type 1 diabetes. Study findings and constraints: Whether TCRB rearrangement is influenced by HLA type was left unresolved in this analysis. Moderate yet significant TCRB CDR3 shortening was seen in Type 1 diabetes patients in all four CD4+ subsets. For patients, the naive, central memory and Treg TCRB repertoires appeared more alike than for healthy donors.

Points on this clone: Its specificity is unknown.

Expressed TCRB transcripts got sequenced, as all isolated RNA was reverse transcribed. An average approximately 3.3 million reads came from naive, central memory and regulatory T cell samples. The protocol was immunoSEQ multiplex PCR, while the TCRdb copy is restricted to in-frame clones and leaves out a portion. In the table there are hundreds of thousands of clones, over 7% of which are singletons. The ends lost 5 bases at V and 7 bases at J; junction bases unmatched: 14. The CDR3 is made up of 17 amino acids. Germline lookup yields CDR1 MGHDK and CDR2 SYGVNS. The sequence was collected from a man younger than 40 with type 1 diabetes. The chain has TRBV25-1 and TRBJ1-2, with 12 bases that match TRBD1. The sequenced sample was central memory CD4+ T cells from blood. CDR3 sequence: CASSSPGTGGAGFGYTF. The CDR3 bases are TGTGCCAGCAGTTCGCCCGGGACAGGGGGCGCAGGGTTTGGCTACACCTTC.